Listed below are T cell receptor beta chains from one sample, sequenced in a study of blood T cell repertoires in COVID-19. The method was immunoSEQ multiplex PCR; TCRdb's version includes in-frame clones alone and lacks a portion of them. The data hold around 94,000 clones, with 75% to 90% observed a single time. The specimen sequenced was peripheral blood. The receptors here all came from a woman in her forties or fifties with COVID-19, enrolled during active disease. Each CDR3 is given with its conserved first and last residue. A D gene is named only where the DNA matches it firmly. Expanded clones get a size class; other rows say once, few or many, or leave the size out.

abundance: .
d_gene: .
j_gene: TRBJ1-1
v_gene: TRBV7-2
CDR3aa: CASSYLTGGGTEAFF
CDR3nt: TGTGCCAGCAGCTACCTTACGGGGGGGGGCACTGAAGCTTTCTTT

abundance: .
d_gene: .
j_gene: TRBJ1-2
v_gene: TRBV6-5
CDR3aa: CASKRGVEGYTF
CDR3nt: TGTGCCAGCAAACGGGGTGTTGAGGGCTACACCTTC

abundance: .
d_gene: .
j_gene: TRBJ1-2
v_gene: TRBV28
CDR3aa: CASSRSGAGRNYGYTF
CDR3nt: TGTGCCAGCAGCCGCAGCGGGGCAGGTCGAAACTATGGCTACACCTTC

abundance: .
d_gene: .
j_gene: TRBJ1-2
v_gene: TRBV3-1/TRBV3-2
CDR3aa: CASSQDLILTYGYTF
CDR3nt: TGTGCCAGCAGCCAAGATCTGATTCTTACTTATGGCTACACCTTC

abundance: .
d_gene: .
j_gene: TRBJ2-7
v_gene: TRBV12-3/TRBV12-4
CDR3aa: CASSFRAYEQYF
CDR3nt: TGTGCCAGCAGTTTTCGGGCCTACGAGCAGTACTTC

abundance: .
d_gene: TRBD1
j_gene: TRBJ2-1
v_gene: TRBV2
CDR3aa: CASIEGAKYNEQFF
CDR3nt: TGTGCCAGCATTGAGGGGGCAAAATACAATGAGCAGTTCTTC

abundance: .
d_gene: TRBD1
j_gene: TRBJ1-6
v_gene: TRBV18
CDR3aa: CASSPPGQGINSPLHF
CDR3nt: TGTGCCAGCTCACCCCCGGGACAGGGGATAAATTCACCCCTCCACTTT

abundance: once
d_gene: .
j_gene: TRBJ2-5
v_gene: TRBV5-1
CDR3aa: CASSLELTGQETQYF
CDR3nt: TGCGCCAGCAGCTTGGAATTAACAGGCCAGGAGACCCAGTACTTC

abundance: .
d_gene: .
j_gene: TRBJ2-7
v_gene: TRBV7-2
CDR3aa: CASSYGDPPYEQYF
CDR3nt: TGTGCCAGCAGCTACGGGGATCCCCCCTACGAGCAGTACTTC

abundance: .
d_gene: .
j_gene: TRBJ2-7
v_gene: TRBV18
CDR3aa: CASSPQTAPTYEQYF
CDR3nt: TGTGCCAGCTCACCGCAGACAGCTCCTACCTACGAGCAGTACTTC

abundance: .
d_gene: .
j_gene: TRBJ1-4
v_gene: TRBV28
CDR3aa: CASTTATNEKLFF
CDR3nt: TGTGCCAGCACAACAGCAACTAATGAAAAACTGTTTTTT

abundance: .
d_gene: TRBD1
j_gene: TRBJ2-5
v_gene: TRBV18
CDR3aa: CASSPRDRGGETQYF
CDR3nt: TGTGCCAGCTCACCCCGGGACAGGGGAGGCGAGACCCAGTACTTC

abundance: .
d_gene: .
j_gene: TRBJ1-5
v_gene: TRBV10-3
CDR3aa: CAISERLTDVSNQPQHF
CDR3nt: TGTGCCATCAGTGAACGACTAACAGACGTTAGCAATCAGCCCCAGCATTTT

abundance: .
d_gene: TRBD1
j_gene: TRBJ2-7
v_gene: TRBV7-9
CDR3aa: CASSFGQGVSYEQYF
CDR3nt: TGTGCCAGCAGTTTCGGACAGGGGGTGTCCTACGAGCAGTACTTC

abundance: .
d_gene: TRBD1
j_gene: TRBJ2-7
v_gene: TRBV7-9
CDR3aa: CASSSSTGFPSYEQYF
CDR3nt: TGTGCCAGCAGCTCATCGACAGGGTTTCCTTCCTACGAGCAGTACTTC

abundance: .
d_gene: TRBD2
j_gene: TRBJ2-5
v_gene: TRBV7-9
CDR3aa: CASSSGLVAETQYF
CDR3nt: TGTGCCAGCAGCTCGGGACTAGTGGCGGAGACCCAGTACTTC

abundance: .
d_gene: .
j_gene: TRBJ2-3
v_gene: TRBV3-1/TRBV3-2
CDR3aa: CASSHHLGPGSTDTQYF
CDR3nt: TGTGCCAGCAGCCACCACCTCGGACCGGGGAGCACAGATACGCAGTATTTT

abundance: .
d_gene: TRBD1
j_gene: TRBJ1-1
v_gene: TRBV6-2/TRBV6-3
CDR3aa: CASSGQGAGTEAFF
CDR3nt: TGTGCCAGCAGTGGACAGGGTGCGGGAACTGAAGCTTTCTTT

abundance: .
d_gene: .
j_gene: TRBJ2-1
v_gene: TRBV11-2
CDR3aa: CASSLEPTLEFFF
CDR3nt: TGTGCCAGCAGCTTAGAGCCAACCCTTGAGTTTTTCTTC

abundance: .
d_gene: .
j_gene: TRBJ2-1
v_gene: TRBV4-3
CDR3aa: CASSHGIGYEQFF
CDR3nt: TGCGCCAGCAGCCATGGTATCGGTTATGAGCAGTTCTTC

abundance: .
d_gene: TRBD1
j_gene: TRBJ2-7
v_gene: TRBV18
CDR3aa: CASSPFGTGDSYEQYF
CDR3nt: TGTGCCAGCTCACCATTCGGGACAGGGGATTCCTACGAGCAGTACTTC

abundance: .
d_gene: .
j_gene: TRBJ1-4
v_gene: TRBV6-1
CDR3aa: CASSDAGSPNEKLFF
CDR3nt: TGTGCCAGCAGTGATGCGGGCAGCCCTAATGAAAAACTGTTTTTT

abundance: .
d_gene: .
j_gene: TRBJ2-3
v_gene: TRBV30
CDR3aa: CAWGWGTGTDTQYF
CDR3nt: TGTGCCTGGGGTTGGGGGACTGGCACAGATACGCAGTATTTT

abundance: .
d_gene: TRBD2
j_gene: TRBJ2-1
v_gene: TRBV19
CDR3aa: CASSGTSGGDSYNEQFF
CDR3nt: TGTGCCAGTAGTGGGACTAGCGGGGGAGACTCCTACAATGAGCAGTTCTTC

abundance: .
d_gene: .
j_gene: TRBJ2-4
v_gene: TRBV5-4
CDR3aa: CASSLWGDGGDIQYF
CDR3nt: TGTGCCAGCAGCTTGTGGGGAGACGGTGGGGACATTCAGTACTTC

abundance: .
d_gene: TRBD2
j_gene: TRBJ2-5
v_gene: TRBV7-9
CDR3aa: CASSLAQGLAKIEETQYF
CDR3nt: TGTGCCAGCAGCTTAGCGCAGGGACTAGCTAAGATTGAAGAGACCCAGTACTTC

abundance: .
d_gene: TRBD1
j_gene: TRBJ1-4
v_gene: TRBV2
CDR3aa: CASSPGQGAGEKLFF
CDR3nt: TGTGCCAGCAGTCCGGGACAGGGGGCGGGTGAAAAACTGTTTTTT

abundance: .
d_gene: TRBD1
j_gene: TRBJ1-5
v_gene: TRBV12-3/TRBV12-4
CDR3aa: CASSRGLDQPQHF
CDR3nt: TGTGCCAGCAGCAGGGGGCTTGATCAGCCCCAGCATTTT

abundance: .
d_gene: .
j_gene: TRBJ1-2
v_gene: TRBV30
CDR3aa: CAWSSGPGGGYTF
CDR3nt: TGTGCCTGGAGTTCGGGACCGGGGGGTGGCTACACCTTC

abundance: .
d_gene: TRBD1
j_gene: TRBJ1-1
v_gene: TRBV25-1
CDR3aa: CASRDRGGTEAFF
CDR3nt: TGTGCCAGCAGGGACAGGGGGGGGACTGAAGCTTTCTTT

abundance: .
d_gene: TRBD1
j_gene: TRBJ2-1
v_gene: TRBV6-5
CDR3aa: CASSRDRVFHEQFF
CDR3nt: TGTGCCAGCAGTCGGGACAGGGTTTTCCATGAGCAGTTCTTC

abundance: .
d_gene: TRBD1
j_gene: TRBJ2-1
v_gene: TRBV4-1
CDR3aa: CASSHPGQGKNEQFF
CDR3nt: TGCGCCAGCAGCCATCCCGGACAGGGGAAGAATGAGCAGTTCTTC

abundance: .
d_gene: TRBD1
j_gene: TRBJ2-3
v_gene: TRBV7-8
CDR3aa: CASSLGQGFGTDTQYF
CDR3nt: TGTGCCAGCAGCTTAGGACAGGGTTTCGGCACAGATACGCAGTATTTT

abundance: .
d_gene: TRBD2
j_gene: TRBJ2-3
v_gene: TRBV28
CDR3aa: CASIPPGLAGDTQYF
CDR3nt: TGTGCCAGCATTCCCCCGGGACTAGCGGGAGATACGCAGTATTTT

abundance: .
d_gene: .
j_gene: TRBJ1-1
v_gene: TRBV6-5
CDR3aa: CASSRLGLSMRAFF
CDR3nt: TGTGCCAGCAGCCGTCTAGGACTCTCGATGAGAGCTTTCTTT

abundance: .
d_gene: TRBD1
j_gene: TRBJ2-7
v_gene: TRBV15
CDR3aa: CATSTAGTGVHEQYF
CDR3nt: TGTGCCACCAGCACCGCCGGGACAGGGGTACACGAGCAGTACTTC

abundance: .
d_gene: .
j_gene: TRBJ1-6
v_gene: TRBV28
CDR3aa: CASSSPAGVTYNSPLHF
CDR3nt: TGTGCCAGCAGTTCCCCTGCAGGGGTAACCTATAATTCACCCCTCCACTTT

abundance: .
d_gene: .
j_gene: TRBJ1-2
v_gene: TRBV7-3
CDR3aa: CASSPGANYGYTF
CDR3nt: TGTGCCAGCAGCCCGGGGGCTAACTATGGCTACACCTTC

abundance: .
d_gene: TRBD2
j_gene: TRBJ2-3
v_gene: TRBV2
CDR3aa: CASPGEGGTDTQYF
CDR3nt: TGTGCCAGCCCGGGGGAGGGAGGCACAGATACGCAGTATTTT

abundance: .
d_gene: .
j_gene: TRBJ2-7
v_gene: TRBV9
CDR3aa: CASSAGDRTYEQYF
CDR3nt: TGTGCCAGCAGCGCGGGGGACAGAACCTACGAGCAGTACTTC

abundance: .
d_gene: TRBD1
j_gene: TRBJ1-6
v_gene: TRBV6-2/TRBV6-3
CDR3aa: CASSRDRENSPLHF
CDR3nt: TGTGCCAGCAGTCGGGACAGGGAAAATTCACCCCTCCACTTT

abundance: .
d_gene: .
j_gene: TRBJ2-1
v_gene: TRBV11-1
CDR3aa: CASSLAPGDNEQFF
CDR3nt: TGTGCCAGCAGCTTAGCTCCAGGGGACAATGAGCAGTTCTTC

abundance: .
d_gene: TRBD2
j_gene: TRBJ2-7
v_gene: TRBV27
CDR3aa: CASSSVLAGDEQYF
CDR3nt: TGTGCCAGCAGTTCTGTACTAGCGGGGGACGAGCAGTACTTC

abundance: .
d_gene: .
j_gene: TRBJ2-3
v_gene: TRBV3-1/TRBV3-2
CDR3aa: CASSQDMAGRDTQYF
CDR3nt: TGTGCCAGCAGCCAAGATATGGCAGGGAGGGATACGCAGTATTTT

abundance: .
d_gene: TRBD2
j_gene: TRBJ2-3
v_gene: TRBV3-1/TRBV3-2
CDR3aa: CASSVTFSWRGVGGDTQYF
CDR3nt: TGTGCCAGCAGCGTTACATTTTCGTGGCGGGGGGTAGGAGGAGATACGCAGTATTTT

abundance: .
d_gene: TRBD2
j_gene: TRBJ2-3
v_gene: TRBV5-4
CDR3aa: CASRLAGGRTDTQYF
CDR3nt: TGTGCCAGCAGGTTAGCGGGGGGGCGCACAGATACGCAGTATTTT